This is a list of T cell receptor beta chains from one sample in a study of shared clonotypes between healthy human individuals. Using immunoSEQ multiplex PCR, the repertoire was profiled, and TCRdb retains in-frame clones only, with some absent. The sample consists of more than 2,000,000 clones, about 92% of them appearing once. The specimen was naive CD4+ T cells sorted from blood. The receptors shown here come from a man aged 18-30 years in good health. Each CDR3 is given with its conserved first and last residue. A D gene is named only where the DNA matches it firmly. Rows may omit the clone size; those that give it use once, few, many or a size class.

V gene	clone size	J gene	D gene	CDR3 protein	CDR3 DNA
TRBV30	.	TRBJ1-5	.	CAWSVRSGIVNQPQHF	TGTGCCTGGAGTGTTCGTTCGGGGATCGTCAATCAGCCCCAGCATTTT
TRBV5-1	.	TRBJ2-5	.	CASSLVEVGETQYF	TGCGCCAGCAGCTTGGTTGAGGTTGGGGAGACCCAGTACTTC
TRBV13	once	TRBJ2-7	.	CASSPNWAASYEQYF	TGTGCCAGCAGCCCGAACTGGGCGGCCTCCTACGAGCAGTACTTC
TRBV7-2	.	TRBJ2-7	TRBD1	CASSWTAGGYEQYF	TGTGCCAGCAGCTGGACGGCAGGGGGCTACGAGCAGTACTTC
TRBV11-2	.	TRBJ2-2	TRBD1	CASTKDRVNTGELFF	TGTGCCAGCACCAAGGACAGGGTCAACACCGGGGAGCTGTTTTTT
TRBV5-4	once	TRBJ2-7	.	CASSLIPPLLGDEQYF	TGTGCCAGCAGCTTAATACCCCCCCTATTAGGAGACGAGCAGTACTTC
TRBV7-2	.	TRBJ2-5	TRBD2	CASSAPSAGGETQYF	TGTGCCAGCAGCGCTCCTTCGGCGGGGGGGGAGACCCAGTACTTC
TRBV9	.	TRBJ2-7	TRBD1	CASSGGQLSYEQYF	TGTGCCAGCAGCGGGGGACAGCTCTCCTACGAGCAGTACTTC
TRBV28	.	TRBJ2-1	TRBD2	CASSLGGAISNEQFF	TGTGCCAGCAGTCTCGGGGGGGCCATATCCAATGAGCAGTTCTTC
TRBV19	.	TRBJ2-7	TRBD1	CASSPRGQGIYEQYF	TGTGCCAGTAGTCCCCGAGGACAGGGTATCTACGAGCAGTACTTC
TRBV25-1	.	TRBJ2-5	TRBD2	CASRSGGETQYF	TGTGCCAGCAGAAGCGGGGGAGAGACCCAGTACTTC
TRBV28	.	TRBJ2-1	TRBD2	CASSSLAGGLNEQFF	TGTGCCAGCAGTTCTCTAGCGGGGGGGCTTAATGAGCAGTTCTTC
TRBV7-2	.	TRBJ2-5	TRBD1	CASSRDREQTQYF	TGTGCCAGCAGCCGGGACAGGGAACAGACCCAGTACTTC
TRBV10-3	.	TRBJ1-4	.	CAISETQGAGMTNEKLFF	TGTGCCATCAGTGAGACCCAGGGAGCTGGTATGACTAATGAAAAACTGTTTTTT
TRBV11-2	few	TRBJ2-7	.	CASSFTGLGEQYF	TGTGCCAGCAGCTTCACGGGGTTGGGCGAGCAGTACTTC
TRBV7-8	.	TRBJ2-3	.	CASTVTSPSLRGPGGTQYF	TGTGCCAGCACCGTAACATCTCCTTCCCTGCGGGGGCCGGGTGGGACGCAGTATTTT
TRBV5-4	.	TRBJ2-2	TRBD2	CASSLVSGLAGAANTGELFF	TGTGCCAGCAGCTTGGTTTCTGGACTAGCGGGAGCCGCGAACACCGGGGAGCTGTTTTTT
TRBV28	.	TRBJ2-7	TRBD1	CASSPSTGSPEQYF	TGTGCCAGCAGTCCCTCGACAGGGAGCCCCGAGCAGTACTTC
TRBV9	.	TRBJ2-5	.	CASSVSGAGETQYF	TGTGCCAGCAGCGTCAGCGGCGCGGGGGAGACCCAGTACTTC
TRBV5-1	once	TRBJ2-7	.	CASSLGLPMEQYF	TGCGCCAGCAGCTTGGGCCTTCCGATGGAGCAGTACTTC
TRBV2	.	TRBJ1-2	.	CASRRDNPGGYTF	TGTGCCAGCAGGAGGGACAACCCTGGCGGCTACACCTTC
TRBV10-2	.	TRBJ1-4	.	CASSESSGRVNEKLFF	TGCGCCAGCAGTGAGTCGTCCGGCAGGGTGAATGAAAAACTGTTTTTT
TRBV18	.	TRBJ2-7	TRBD1	CASSPPGQGAWEQYF	TGTGCCAGCTCACCACCGGGACAGGGGGCGTGGGAGCAGTACTTC
TRBV9	.	TRBJ2-7	.	CASSVGGITYEQYF	TGTGCCAGCAGCGTAGGGGGAATAACCTACGAGCAGTACTTC
TRBV2	.	TRBJ2-5	.	CASGLQVQETQYF	TGTGCCAGCGGACTCCAAGTACAAGAGACCCAGTACTTC
TRBV5-1	.	TRBJ2-5	.	CASSLGAETQYF	TGCGCCAGCAGCTTGGGCGCAGAGACCCAGTACTTC
TRBV7-9	.	TRBJ1-2	TRBD1	CASTDSTGGGYGYTF	TGTGCCAGCACGGACTCAACAGGGGGTGGCTATGGCTACACCTTC
TRBV7-8	.	TRBJ1-5	.	CASSLLAGPQPQHF	TGTGCCAGCAGCCTCCTCGCGGGGCCACAGCCCCAGCATTTT
TRBV29-1	.	TRBJ1-1	.	CSVAWGENTEAFF	TGCAGCGTCGCATGGGGGGAGAACACTGAAGCTTTCTTT
TRBV14	.	TRBJ2-1	TRBD1	CASSQDPTAGGNEQFF	TGTGCCAGCAGCCAAGATCCTACGGCAGGGGGCAATGAGCAGTTCTTC
TRBV4-1	.	TRBJ2-5	.	CASSATGRFVRETQYF	TGCGCCAGCAGCGCCACGGGACGTTTCGTTAGAGAGACCCAGTACTTC
TRBV6-6	.	TRBJ2-7	TRBD1	CASRPGTGSYEQYF	TGTGCCAGCAGACCCGGGACAGGGTCCTACGAGCAGTACTTC
TRBV19	.	TRBJ2-2	TRBD2	CASSIAYGRGDTGELFF	TGTGCCAGTAGTATAGCCTACGGTCGGGGGGACACCGGGGAGCTGTTTTTT
TRBV7-9	.	TRBJ2-7	.	CASSLRDYEQYF	TGTGCCAGCAGCTTGCGGGACTACGAGCAGTACTTC
TRBV9	.	TRBJ2-7	.	CASSVGGEQYF	TGTGCCAGCAGCGTAGGAGGGGAGCAGTACTTC